The 23 T cell receptor beta chains below were found in one sample sequenced in a study of beta chain features in type 1 diabetes. Investigators reverse transcribed all isolated RNA, so they sequenced expressed TCRB transcripts. The repertoire was sequenced with immunoSEQ multiplex PCR; TCRdb's copy has only in-frame clones and lacks some. The table shows about 410,000 clones, with roughly 14% occurring only once. The sequencing sample was made of naive CD4+ T cells from blood. These receptors were taken from a man aged 30-40 years in good health.

The V call is TRBV7-3, the J call TRBJ2-6, with a possible D match to TRBD1 (5 bases). The CDR3 is made up of 15 amino acids. V was cut by 5 bases and J by 3 bases, with 11 bases left in between. The V gene's germline CDR1 is SGHTA and CDR2 FQGTGA. CDR3 in DNA: TGTGCCAGCAGCCCCCAGGGAAGTGGGGCCAACGTCCTGACTTTC. It yields the protein CASSPQGSGANVLTF.

There are a few counts of this clone. The chain recombines TRBV6-6 with TRBJ2-2, with D unclear. V was clipped by 0 bases and J by 2 bases, with 7 bases between them. Germline V lookup: CDR1 MNHNY, CDR2 SVGAGI (reference sequence). The CDR3 sequence is 15 residues long. The CDR3 protein is CASSYSNGNTGELFF. DNA of the CDR3: TGTGCCAGCAGTTACTCGAACGGAAACACCGGGGAGCTGTTTTTT.

The table lists this clone with a few counts. The V call is TRBV7-2, the J call TRBJ2-5; unclear D gene. This CDR3 has 13 residues. The V gene's germline CDR1 is SGHTA and CDR2 FQGNSA. With 5 bases removed from V and 4 bases from J, the gap between germline ends came to 11 bases. The DNA for the CDR3 is TGTGCCAGCAGCACCAATCCCCCAGAGACCCAGTACTTC. Translating gives CASSTNPPETQYF.

The chain has TRBV6-5 and TRBJ2-5; the match to TRBD2 covers 10 bases. V dropped 6 bases and J dropped 2; count of bases not matched to a gene: 6. This CDR3 region has 15 residues. The germline gives CDR1 MNHEY, CDR2 SVGAGI. The CDR3 DNA sequence: TGTGCCAGCAGCCAGCGGGGGGGCCCACAAGAGACCCAGTACTTC. Translated, it gives CASSQRGGPQETQYF.

This clone occurred a few times. The J gene is TRBJ2-5, the V gene TRBV5-4; D possibly corresponds to TRBD1 (5 bases). Deletions cut 0 bases from V and 3 bases from J, with 15 bases between. CDR3 length: 16 amino acids. The germline V gene has CDR1 SGHNT and CDR2 YYREEE (reference sequence). The CDR3 region has the DNA TGTGCCAGCAGCTTGGTAGGCAGGGCCCCCAAAGAGACCCAGTACTTC. Protein product: CASSLVGRAPKETQYF.

This clone was detected a few times. The chain is built from TRBV7-2 and TRBJ2-1; TRBD1 aligns across 10 bases. V lost 7 bases and J lost 3; bases outside the gene matches: 6. Germline assignment: CDR1 SGHTA and CDR2 FQGNSA. This CDR3 has 15 amino acids. The CDR3 here is CASTSRDRGYNEQFF. For the CDR3, the DNA is TGTGCCAGCACCAGTCGGGACAGGGGCTACAATGAGCAGTTCTTC.

The J gene is TRBJ2-7, the V gene TRBV7-9; no clear D. The CDR3 is made up of 13 amino acids. Germline assignment: CDR1 SEHNR and CDR2 FQNEAQ (reference sequence). Trimming shortened V by 2 bases and J by 3 bases, and 8 bases separated the two germline ends. The CDR3 bases are TGTGCCAGCAGCTTAAGGGTGGGCTACGAGCAGTACTTC. This gives the protein CASSLRVGYEQYF.

The rearrangement links TRBV28 to TRBJ1-2; D is perhaps TRBD1 (5 bases). This CDR3 comprises 15 residues. Germline V gives CDR1 MDHEN, CDR2 SYDVKM. V gave up 5 bases and J gave up 4 bases, with 17 bases separating them. The CDR3 DNA reads as TGTGCCAGCAGTCAAATCTCAGGGTTTACCTATGGCTACACCTTC. This encodes CASSQISGFTYGYTF.

This clone was counted between two and nine times. The CDR3 sequence is CASSVDSRETQYF. The DNA for the CDR3 is TGTGCCAGCAGCGTAGACAGCAGAGAGACCCAGTACTTC. The chain links TRBV9 to TRBJ2-5; D uncertain. Germline V gene sequence: CDR1 SGDLS, CDR2 YYNGEE. The CDR3 is 13 residues long. Trimming left V 0 bases short and J 4 bases short, with 7 bases between.

This clone was counted a few times. The chain uses TRBV27 and TRBJ1-1; 10 bases are a match to TRBD1. The V segment lost 5 bases and the J segment 4 bases; nucleotides outside the gene matches: 10. The CDR3 loop spans 16 amino acids. Per the germline V gene, CDR1 is MNHEY and CDR2 is SMNVEV (reference sequence). Here the CDR3 DNA reads TGTGCCAGCAGTGCGACAGGGGGCAATTTGGTCACTGAAGCTTTCTTT. It is translated as CASSATGGNLVTEAFF.

The genes are TRBV5-5 and TRBJ2-7; D is possibly TRBD1 (6 bases). With 3 bases removed from V and 1 base from J, the gap between germline ends came to 14 bases. Germline V CDR1 and CDR2: SGHKS, YYEKEE (reference sequence). CDR3 length equals 15 residues. Here the CDR3 DNA reads TGTGCCAGCAGCTATCTACAGGGCCGGTCCTACGAGCAGTACTTC. It codes for CASSYLQGRSYEQYF. The full variable domain, with the rest looked up from reference TRBV5-5 and TRBJ2-7, is DAGVTQSPTHLIKTRGQQVTLRCSPISGHKSVSWYQQVLGQGPQFIFQYYEKEERGRGNFPDRFSARQFPNYSSELNVNALLLGDSALYLCASSYLQGRSYEQYFGPGTRLTVT.

This chain joins TRBV27 and TRBJ1-1, with D uncertain. The length of the CDR3 is 16 residues. CDR1 MNHEY and CDR2 SMNVEV come from the germline V gene (reference sequence). Trimming took off 6 bases at V and 0 bases at J, with 17 bases between the two ends. The CDR3 coding sequence is TGTGCCAGCAGCCCCTTAGAGTTCCAGATGAACACTGAAGCTTTCTTT. It translates to CASSPLEFQMNTEAFF.

This sequence joins TRBV4-1 and TRBJ2-3; D remains ambiguous. The length of the CDR3 is 12 residues. V was cut by 7 bases and J by 1 base, with 6 bases left in between. Germline CDR1 reads MGHRA; CDR2 reads YSYEKL. The CDR3 sequence: CASKAGTDTQYF. The CDR3 DNA follows: TGCGCCAGCAAGGCGGGCACAGATACGCAGTATTTT.

The CDR3 region is CASSHILTEAFF. The CDR3 DNA follows: TGTGCCAGCAGCCACATCCTGACTGAAGCTTTCTTT. The chain recombines TRBV4-2 with TRBJ1-1; the D is unclear. CDR1 and CDR2 (germline): LGHNA, YNFKEQ. The CDR3 is made up of 12 amino acids. V was trimmed by 3 bases and J by 5 bases, leaving 7 bases between them.

This clone was seen a few times. The V and J genes are TRBV6-4 and TRBJ2-1, with 12 bases lining up with TRBD1. J gave up 10 bases and V 6 bases, and 7 bases lay outside the gene matches. The CDR3 sequence is 14 residues long. Germline V gene lookup returns CDR1 MRHNA and CDR2 SNTAGT. The CDR3: CASSGGQGAREQFF. In DNA, the CDR3 is TGTGCCAGCAGCGGGGGACAGGGGGCACGGGAGCAGTTCTTC.

This clone was detected many times. This rearrangement joins TRBV30 to TRBJ2-5, with D possibly matching TRBD1 (5 bases). V was trimmed by 1 base and J by 0 bases, leaving 9 bases between them. Germline loops: CDR1 GTSNPN, CDR2 SVGIG (reference sequence). This CDR3 region has 14 residues. The CDR3 loop reads CAWSANRYQETQYF. The CDR3 bases are TGTGCCTGGAGTGCCAACAGGTACCAAGAGACCCAGTACTTC.

Note on this clone: At one of its ends the junction is not consistent with the germline gene, which may arise from a read error. V is TRBV7-7 and J is TRBJ2-5, with TRBD2 identical over 8 bases. The CDR3 contains 15 residues. Germline loops: CDR1 SSHAT, CDR2 FNYEAQ (reference sequence). The DNA of the CDR3 is TGTGCTAGCAGCTTAGGACCGGGAGGGAAGGAGACCCAGTACTTC. This codes for CASSLGPGGKETQYF.

V is TRBV5-1 and J is TRBJ1-5; D is unclear. With 4 bases removed from V and 4 bases from J, the gap between germline ends came to 15 bases. CDR1 and CDR2 from the germline V gene are SGHRS and YFSETQ. The CDR3 contains 15 residues. DNA of the CDR3: TGCGCCAGCAGCCCGGAGGCAGGCCCAAATCAGCCCCAGCATTTT. This gives the protein CASSPEAGPNQPQHF.

This sequence joins TRBV9 and TRBJ2-5, with 12 nucleotides matching TRBD1. With V trimmed by 0 bases and J by 3 bases, 3 bases remained unmatched. This CDR3 contains 16 residues. Per germline, CDR1 SGDLS and CDR2 YYNGEE. The CDR3 DNA follows: TGTGCCAGCAGCGTAGCGGGACAGGGGGCTGAAGAGACCCAGTACTTC. Its translation: CASSVAGQGAEETQYF.

This clone was detected a few times. The chain has TRBV23-1 and TRBJ2-1, with D perhaps being TRBD1 or TRBD2 (5 bases each). TRBV23-1 carries the ORF label, with uncertain function. This CDR3 contains 15 residues. V was shortened by 9 bases and J by 0 bases, with 15 bases between the two germline ends. DNA for the CDR3: TGCGCCAGTCCGACCGCAGGGAGCTCCTACAATGAGCAGTTCTTC. As protein: CASPTAGSSYNEQFF.

The rearrangement uses TRBV9 and TRBJ2-1, with D possibly being TRBD1 (5 bases). The V end was cut by 0 bases, the J end by 8 bases, with 15 bases between. This CDR3 has 15 amino acids. CDR1 SGDLS and CDR2 YYNGEE come from the germline V gene. CDR3 sequence: CASSVAAHTGDEQFF. The CDR3 region has the DNA TGTGCCAGCAGCGTAGCAGCGCATACAGGTGATGAGCAGTTCTTC.

The V and J genes are TRBV9 and TRBJ1-2; D uncertain. The CDR3 is made up of 8 amino acids. The germline CDR1 and CDR2 sequences are SGDLS and YYNGEE. V lost 2 bases to trimming and J lost 11 bases, with 1 base between them. In DNA form, the CDR3 reads TGTGCCAGCAGCGTGTACACCTTC. As protein: CASSVYTF.

In this sample, this clone turned up once. V usage is TRBV30 and J usage is TRBJ2-2; the D call may be TRBD1 or TRBD2 (5 bases each). Trimming left V 3 bases short and J 8 bases short, with 22 bases between. Germline V CDR1 and CDR2: GTSNPN, SVGIG (reference sequence). This CDR3 spans 16 amino acids. The CDR3 DNA sequence: TGTGCCTGGAGGGGGCCGGTAACTGGGAGAATGGGGGAGCTGTTTTTT. It codes for CAWRGPVTGRMGELFF. Full variable domain (remainder filled in from reference TRBV30 and TRBJ2-2): SQTIHQWPATLVQPVGSPLSLECTVEGTSNPNLYWYRQAAGRGLQLLFYSVGIGQISSEVPQNLSASRPQDRQFILSSKKLLLSDSGFYLCAWRGPVTGRMGELFFGEGSRLTVL.